The 32 T cell receptor beta chains below were found in one sample sequenced in a study of shared clonotypes between healthy human individuals. The naive CD8 population came from CD45RO-negative cells selected for CCR7, without terminally differentiated effector memory CD45RA+ cells. Sequencing used immunoSEQ multiplex PCR; TCRdb keeps in-frame clones, though not all of them. The sample has about 750,000 clones, around 92% seen once. Material for sequencing was naive CD8+ T cells sorted from blood. Receptors originate from a man younger than 40 in good health.

The chain recombines TRBV10-1 with TRBJ2-7; 15 nucleotides agree with TRBD2. The CDR3 extends over 22 amino acids. The J segment lost 0 bases and the V segment lost 2 bases, leaving 17 bases of the junction unmatched. CDR1 is WNHNN, CDR2 SYGVQD, per germline (reference sequence). The DNA of the CDR3 is TGCGCCAGCAGTGAGCCGGGACTAGCGGGAGGTCACCGGACTAAAAGCTCCTACGAGCAGTACTTC. Encoded protein: CASSEPGLAGGHRTKSSYEQYF.

A few counts support this clone. The chain carries TRBV27 and TRBJ2-7, with 11 nucleotides matching TRBD2. The CDR3 covers 15 residues. V was pared by 0 bases and J by 5 bases, with 3 bases of the junction left unmatched. Germline CDR1 and CDR2: MNHEY and SMNVEV (reference sequence). The CDR3 spells CASSLSTSGSNEQYF. DNA for the CDR3: TGTGCCAGCAGTTTATCTACTAGCGGGAGCAACGAGCAGTACTTC.

The V and J genes are TRBV27 and TRBJ1-5, with D maybe TRBD1 (6 bases). V was pared by 6 bases and J by 7 bases, with 10 bases between. This CDR3 comprises 12 residues. Per the germline V gene, CDR1 is MNHEY and CDR2 is SMNVEV (reference sequence). The CDR3 reads CASRRGGQPQHF. CDR3 nucleotide sequence: TGTGCCAGCAGACGAGGGGGACAGCCCCAGCATTTT.

The J gene is TRBJ2-1, the V gene TRBV4-1, with 8 bases aligning to TRBD1. J lost 8 bases, V lost 0 bases, and 6 bases had no gene match. The CDR3 has 15 residues. The germline CDR1 and CDR2 sequences are MGHRA and YSYEKL. The CDR3 region is CASSQDGTGLYEQFF. Here the CDR3 DNA reads TGCGCCAGCAGCCAAGATGGGACAGGCCTTTATGAGCAGTTCTTC.

This chain connects TRBV19 to TRBJ1-5, with D hard to call. CDR1 is LNHDA, CDR2 SQIVND, per germline (reference sequence). V dropped 3 bases and J dropped 3 bases, with 18 bases sitting between them. The CDR3 covers 17 residues. CDR3 amino acids: CASSILSSVSFNQPQHF. The CDR3 bases are TGTGCCAGTAGTATTTTATCGTCCGTTAGTTTCAATCAGCCCCAGCATTTT.

This clone appeared a single time. The chain carries TRBV5-5 and TRBJ1-1, with 7 bases lining up with TRBD1. CDR1 and CDR2 (germline): SGHKS, YYEKEE (reference sequence). V trimming: 5 bases; J trimming: 5 bases; junction bases outside the gene matches: 15. This CDR3 is built from 16 residues. CDR3 amino acids: CASRPEEWRGQTEAFF. The CDR3 region has the DNA TGTGCCAGCAGGCCCGAAGAGTGGAGGGGGCAAACTGAAGCTTTCTTT.

The chain recombines TRBV27 with TRBJ1-4; 7 nucleotides line up with TRBD1. CDR1 and CDR2 from the germline V gene are MNHEY and SMNVEV (reference sequence). This CDR3 is built from 16 residues. Losses at the gene ends were 3 bases for V and 6 bases for J; bases not matched to a gene: 10. Here the CDR3 reads CASSLEQGPTYEKLFF. The CDR3 DNA follows: TGTGCCAGCAGTTTGGAACAGGGGCCAACCTATGAAAAACTGTTTTTT.

The chain employs TRBV25-1 and TRBJ2-1; 11 bases match TRBD2. Per the germline V gene, CDR1 is MGHDK and CDR2 is SYGVNS. Trimming at V came to 6 bases and at J to 0 bases, leaving 10 bases not matched to a gene. The CDR3 loop spans 18 amino acids. CDR3 sequence: CASSRGLADLRSYNEQFF. The CDR3 nucleotides read TGTGCCAGCAGCCGGGGACTAGCGGATCTCCGCTCCTACAATGAGCAGTTCTTC.

This chain links TRBV7-2 with TRBJ2-1; D is possibly TRBD2 (6 bases). The V and J ends lost 6 bases and 4 bases respectively, with 16 bases between them. Per germline, CDR1 SGHTA and CDR2 FQGNSA. The CDR3 is 15 amino acids. CDR3 nucleotides: TGTGCCAGCAGACCGGGACTCATGACGTACAATGAGCAGTTCTTC. Translation gives CASRPGLMTYNEQFF.

As concerns this clone: The sample carries other DNA sequences with the same CDR3. The gene calls are TRBV7-9 and TRBJ2-5; D is unclear. The germline V gene has CDR1 SEHNR and CDR2 FQNEAQ (reference sequence). The V gene lost 1 base and the J gene lost 1 base, with 4 bases spanning the gap. This CDR3 comprises 13 residues. This CDR3 is CASSLVVQETQYF. The CDR3 DNA is TGTGCCAGCAGCTTAGTGGTCCAAGAGACCCAGTACTTC.

This chain connects TRBV11-2 to TRBJ2-7; D is unclear. CDR1 is SGHAT, CDR2 FQNNGV, per germline. V was pared by 1 base and J by 3 bases, with 19 bases between. The CDR3 sequence is 17 residues long. CDR3 nucleotide sequence: TGTGCCAGCAGCTTAGTAAATTTCGGCGAAGAGGTCTACGAGCAGTACTTC. Its protein product is CASSLVNFGEEVYEQYF.

This chain joins TRBV6-1 and TRBJ2-7, with no clear D. From germline, CDR1 is MNHNS and CDR2 SASEGT. Trimming shortened V by 6 bases and J by 2 bases, and 8 bases separated the two germline ends. There are 12 residues in the CDR3. The DNA of the CDR3 is TGTGCCAGCAGGGGTTGGACCTACGAGCAGTACTTC. This gives the protein CASRGWTYEQYF.

A note on this clone: Other DNA sequences within the sample encode an identical CDR3. V and J are TRBV6-5 and TRBJ2-7; perhaps TRBD1 as D (6 bases). CDR1 MNHEY and CDR2 SVGAGI come from the germline V gene. Trimming took 2 bases from V and 4 from J, leaving 9 bases between them. The CDR3 loop spans 13 amino acids. CDR3 DNA: TGTGCCAGCAGTTACGGGACACCTTACGAGCAGTACTTC. Translating it yields CASSYGTPYEQYF.

The count of this clone is one. The chain combines TRBV7-9 with TRBJ2-7; 8 bases align to TRBD1. This CDR3 is 17 amino acids long. The ends lost 4 bases at V and 5 bases at J; junction bases unmatched: 16. Germline loops: CDR1 SEHNR, CDR2 FQNEAQ (reference sequence). The CDR3 nucleotides read TGTGCCAGCAGCTCTTATACGGACAGGGTGGATACCCACGAGCAGTACTTC. It is translated as CASSSYTDRVDTHEQYF.

The chain couples TRBV27 to TRBJ1-2; no reliable D call. Trimming stripped 3 bases from V and 3 bases from J, with 8 bases between. The CDR3 totals 13 residues. CDR1 MNHEY and CDR2 SMNVEV come from the germline V gene (reference sequence). The CDR3 spells CASSFSAYYGYTF. CDR3 DNA: TGTGCCAGCAGTTTTTCGGCCTACTATGGCTACACCTTC.

The chain uses TRBV7-8 and TRBJ2-7; the match to TRBD1 covers 10 bases. The CDR3 covers 16 residues. V dropped 5 bases and J dropped 2; count of bases not matched to a gene: 9. Germline CDR1 is SGHVS and CDR2 is FQNEAQ. The CDR3 here is CASSGTLGTGAYEQYF. CDR3 bases: TGTGCCAGCAGCGGAACCCTCGGGACAGGGGCCTACGAGCAGTACTTC.

The chain carries TRBV30 and TRBJ1-1; D gene ambiguous. V was trimmed by 6 bases and J by 1 base, leaving 9 bases between them. The CDR3 totals 12 residues. Germline assignment: CDR1 GTSNPN and CDR2 SVGIG (reference sequence). CDR3 residues: CACTRTNTEAFF. DNA for the CDR3: TGTGCCTGTACCAGAACGAACACTGAAGCTTTCTTT.

A few counts support this clone. DNA for the CDR3: TGCGCCAGTAGCTCTGACACTGAAGCTTTCTTT. Protein product: CASSSDTEAFF. The gene calls are TRBV4-1 and TRBJ1-1; the D is unclear. The V gene's germline CDR1 is MGHRA and CDR2 YSYEKL. V was pared by 9 bases and J by 3 bases, with 8 bases between. The CDR3 runs 11 residues.

The rearrangement joins TRBV11-2 to TRBJ2-7; D is perhaps TRBD2 (6 bases). The V gene lost 5 bases and the J gene lost 0 bases, with 14 bases spanning the gap. The CDR3 extends over 15 amino acids. Per the germline V gene, CDR1 is SGHAT and CDR2 is FQNNGV. This chain's CDR3 is CASSGNSGPSYEQYF. The CDR3 DNA reads as TGTGCCAGCAGCGGAAATAGCGGACCCTCCTACGAGCAGTACTTC.

This CDR3 is CASSPSGRTNNEQFF. CDR3 coding DNA: TGTGCCAGTAGTCCGAGCGGGAGGACCAACAATGAGCAGTTCTTC. The J gene is TRBJ2-1, the V gene TRBV19; 9 positions match TRBD2. CDR3 length equals 15 residues. V gave up 5 bases and J gave up 5 bases; unmatched junction bases: 7. Germline V CDR1 and CDR2: LNHDA, SQIVND (reference sequence).

This chain joins TRBV7-8 and TRBJ2-1; 11 nucleotides align to TRBD2. CDR3 length: 18 amino acids. The junction had 9 bases not matched to a gene; V was cut back by 5 bases and J by 0 bases. The germline gives CDR1 SGHVS, CDR2 FQNEAQ. In nucleotides, the CDR3 is TGTGCCAGCAGCCTCCTTAGCGGGAGGGGATACTCCTACAATGAGCAGTTCTTC. It is translated as CASSLLSGRGYSYNEQFF.

The chain couples TRBV14 to TRBJ2-1, with D tentatively TRBD1 (5 bases). This CDR3 region has 15 residues. CDR1 SGHDN and CDR2 FVKESK come from the germline V gene. V lost 0 bases and J 8 bases, leaving 14 bases between the germline ends. The CDR3 spells CASSQEATGYHEQFF. The DNA for the CDR3 is TGTGCCAGCAGCCAAGAAGCAACAGGATACCATGAGCAGTTCTTC.

The chain recombines TRBV7-3 with TRBJ2-3; TRBD2 matches at 10 bases. This CDR3 spans 14 amino acids. The junction had 4 bases not matched to a gene; V was cut back by 2 bases and J by 8 bases. Germline values: CDR1 SGHTA, CDR2 FQGTGA. CDR3 DNA: TGTGCCAGCAGCTTATCTAGCGGGAGTGTTACGCAGTATTTT. Its protein product is CASSLSSGSVTQYF.

The genes are TRBV19 and TRBJ2-1, with D possibly being TRBD2 (5 bases). The germline CDR1 and CDR2 sequences are LNHDA and SQIVND (reference sequence). The CDR3 runs 15 residues. Trimming took 10 bases from V and 5 from J, leaving 21 bases between them. In DNA, the CDR3 is TGTGCCACTAGCCGCTTAGAAGGAGCCAACAATGAGCAGTTCTTC. The encoded protein is CATSRLEGANNEQFF.

The chain has TRBV1 and TRBJ2-7; TRBD2 is the table's D call, not checked against the DNA. TRBV1 corresponds to a pseudogene. The length of the CDR3 is 15 residues. The CDR3 loop is CTSSPGLVHTYEQYF. CDR3 DNA sequence: TGCACCAGCAGTCCCGGACTAGTCCACACCTACGAGCAGTACTTC.

The chain uses TRBV10-1 and TRBJ2-5; no clear D. CDR1 WNHNN and CDR2 SYGVQD come from the germline V gene (reference sequence). The CDR3 extends over 13 amino acids. Trimming removed 3 bases at V and 0 bases at J, with 5 bases between. As DNA, the CDR3 is TGCGCCAGCAGTGACCCCGACCAAGAGACCCAGTACTTC. Amino acids: CASSDPDQETQYF.

The V call is TRBV27, the J call TRBJ2-7; D remains ambiguous. Deletions cut 1 base from V and 0 bases from J, with 10 bases between. CDR1 and CDR2 (germline): MNHEY, SMNVEV (reference sequence). The CDR3 runs 15 residues. The CDR3 bases are TGTGCCAGCAGTTTATACCCCGAGCACTCCTACGAGCAGTACTTC. It codes for CASSLYPEHSYEQYF.

The chain has TRBV7-2 and TRBJ2-5, with D uncertain. Trimming took off 1 base at V and 5 bases at J, with 11 bases between the two ends. Germline V gene lookup returns CDR1 SGHTA and CDR2 FQGNSA. The CDR3 consists of 14 residues. In DNA, the CDR3 is TGTGCCAGCAGCTTAGAACTGGGGTGGGAGACCCAGTACTTC. Amino acids: CASSLELGWETQYF.

The chain combines TRBV6-6 with TRBJ1-5; no firm D call. V was cut by 6 bases and J by 7 bases, with 13 bases left in between. Germline V lookup: CDR1 MNHNY, CDR2 SVGAGI (reference sequence). This CDR3 region has 13 residues. CDR3 nucleotide sequence: TGTGCCAGCAGACCCGTAGCGAGGCAGCCCCAGCATTTT. It translates to CASRPVARQPQHF.

The V and J genes are TRBV27 and TRBJ1-5; D unresolved. The CDR3 covers 14 residues. Trimming shortened V by 4 bases and J by 3 bases, and 10 bases separated the two germline ends. The germline V gene encodes CDR1 MNHEY and CDR2 SMNVEV (reference sequence). Here the CDR3 DNA reads TGTGCCAGCAGTTCCCCAAGGGACAATCAGCCCCAGCATTTT. This encodes CASSSPRDNQPQHF.

The V gene is TRBV11-2, the J gene TRBJ2-7; perhaps TRBD2 as D (6 bases). CDR3 length equals 14 residues. In germline, CDR1 is SGHAT, CDR2 FQNNGV. Trimming pared 0 bases from V and 3 bases from J, leaving 9 bases between. The CDR3 is CASSLEGGNYEQYF. The CDR3 DNA reads TGTGCCAGCAGCTTAGAGGGGGGTAACTACGAGCAGTACTTC.

The chain combines TRBV27 with TRBJ2-1; 7 bases are shared with TRBD2. There are 18 residues in the CDR3. Germline CDR1 MNHEY, CDR2 SMNVEV (reference sequence). Unmatched junction bases numbered 17, after V lost 0 bases and J lost 9 bases. Here the CDR3 reads CASSLSSSLAPYLGEQFF. Here the CDR3 DNA reads TGTGCCAGCAGTTTATCGAGCTCACTAGCGCCATATCTGGGTGAGCAGTTCTTC.